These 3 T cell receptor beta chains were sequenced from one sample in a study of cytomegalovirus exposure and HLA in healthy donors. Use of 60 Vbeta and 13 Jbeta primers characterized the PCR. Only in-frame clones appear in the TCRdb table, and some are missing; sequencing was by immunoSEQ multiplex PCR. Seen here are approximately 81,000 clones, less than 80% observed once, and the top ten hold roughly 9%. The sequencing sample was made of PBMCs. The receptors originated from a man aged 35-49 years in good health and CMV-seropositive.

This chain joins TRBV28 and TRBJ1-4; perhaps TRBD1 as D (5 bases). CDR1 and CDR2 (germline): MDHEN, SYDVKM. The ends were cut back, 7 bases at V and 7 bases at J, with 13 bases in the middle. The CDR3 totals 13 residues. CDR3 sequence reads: CASIPQGGEKLFF. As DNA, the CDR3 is TGTGCCAGCATCCCGCAGGGTGGTGAAAAACTGTTTTTT. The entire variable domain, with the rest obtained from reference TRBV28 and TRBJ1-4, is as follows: DVKVTQSSRYLVKRTGEKVFLECVQDMDHENMFWYRQDPGLGLRLIYFSYDVKMKEKGDIPEGYSVSREKKERFSLILESASTNQTSMYLCASIPQGGEKLFFGSGTQLSVL.

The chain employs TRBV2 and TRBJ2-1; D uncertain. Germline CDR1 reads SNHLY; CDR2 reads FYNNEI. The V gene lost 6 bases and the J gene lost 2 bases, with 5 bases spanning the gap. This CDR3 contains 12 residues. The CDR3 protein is CASSPTYNEQFF. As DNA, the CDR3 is TGTGCCAGCAGCCCCACCTACAATGAGCAGTTCTTC.

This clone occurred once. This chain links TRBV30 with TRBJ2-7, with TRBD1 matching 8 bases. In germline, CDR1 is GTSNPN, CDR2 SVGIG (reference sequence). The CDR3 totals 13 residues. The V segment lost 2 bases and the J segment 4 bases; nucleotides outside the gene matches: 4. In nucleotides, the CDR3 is TGTGCCTGGAGTACAGGGGGTCTTTACGAGCAGTACTTC. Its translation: CAWSTGGLYEQYF.